The rows below give T cell receptor beta chains drawn from one sample of a study of early T cells in non-severe SARS-CoV-2 infection. TCRdb called the 5' RACE reads again in MiXCR, with one record for every CDR3 protein. The table lists some 64,000 distinct CDR3 sequences, roughly 13% of them singletons. Sequencing was carried out using whole blood. The receptors were gathered from an adult who was a healthcare worker with PCR-confirmed SARS-CoV-2 infection or an uninfected control (not recorded which). Both conserved end residues are part of each CDR3. A D gene is named only where the DNA matches it firmly. For some rows the clone size is stated as once, few or many, or as a class when expanded; others skip it.

d_call: TRBD2
clone_size: NA
j_call: TRBJ2-7
v_call: TRBV4-1
cdr3_nt: TGCGCCAGCAGCCAAGGGACTAGCGGGATTTCCGAGCAGTACTTC
cdr3_aa: CASSQGTSGISEQYF

d_call: NA
clone_size: medium-sized
j_call: TRBJ2-3
v_call: TRBV20-1
cdr3_nt: TGCAGTGCTAGGATCCGACCTGTAACTGGTAGTAGCACAGATACGCAGTATTTT
cdr3_aa: CSARIRPVTGSSTDTQYF

d_call: TRBD2
clone_size: many
j_call: TRBJ2-3
v_call: TRBV20-1
cdr3_nt: TGCAGTGCTAGCGCGGGACTAGCGGGATATTACACAGATACGCAGTATTTT
cdr3_aa: CSASAGLAGYYTDTQYF

d_call: TRBD2
clone_size: few
j_call: TRBJ2-7
v_call: TRBV5-1
cdr3_nt: TGCGCCAGCAGCCGGAATGGACTAGCGGGGAGCTCCTACGAGCAGTACTTC
cdr3_aa: CASSRNGLAGSSYEQYF

d_call: TRBD2
clone_size: few
j_call: TRBJ2-7
v_call: TRBV6-6
cdr3_nt: TGTGCCACACAGCGGGAGGGCAATGCGTACGAGCAGTACTTC
cdr3_aa: CATQREGNAYEQYF

d_call: NA
clone_size: NA
j_call: TRBJ1-1
v_call: TRBV7-8
cdr3_nt: TGTGCCAGCAGCCCACCCGGACACTTGAACACTGAAGCTTTCTTT
cdr3_aa: CASSPPGHLNTEAFF

d_call: NA
clone_size: few
j_call: TRBJ1-2
v_call: TRBV7-2
cdr3_nt: TGTGCCAGCAGCCCCGGCCCTGGCGGCTACACCTTC
cdr3_aa: CASSPGPGGYTF

d_call: NA
clone_size: few
j_call: TRBJ2-7
v_call: TRBV20-1
cdr3_nt: TGCAGTGCCCTAACAGGGATCCCAGGGCAGTACTTC
cdr3_aa: CSALTGIPGQYF

d_call: NA
clone_size: many
j_call: TRBJ2-7
v_call: TRBV11-2
cdr3_nt: TGTGCCAGCACCCCGCGTGTAGGGACCTACGAGCAGTACTTC
cdr3_aa: CASTPRVGTYEQYF

d_call: TRBD1
clone_size: few
j_call: TRBJ1-5
v_call: TRBV5-5
cdr3_nt: TGTGCCAGCAGTTTTAAGAGGGGGACAGGGGCGAGCAATCAGCCCCAGCATTTT
cdr3_aa: CASSFKRGTGASNQPQHF

d_call: TRBD1
clone_size: few
j_call: TRBJ1-6
v_call: TRBV7-8
cdr3_nt: TGTGCCAGCAGCTCAGGAGGAGGGACAGATTTACCCCTCCACTTT
cdr3_aa: CASSSGGGTDLPLHF

d_call: NA
clone_size: few
j_call: TRBJ2-7
v_call: TRBV19
cdr3_nt: TGTGCCAGTAGTATTAACAGCGGGTACGAGCAGTACTTC
cdr3_aa: CASSINSGYEQYF

d_call: TRBD1
clone_size: few
j_call: TRBJ1-2
v_call: TRBV20-1
cdr3_nt: TGCAGTCCCCGCAGGGGGGTGCAGGATTACACCTTC
cdr3_aa: CSPRRGVQDYTF

d_call: NA
clone_size: NA
j_call: TRBJ2-7
v_call: TRBV29-1
cdr3_nt: TGCAGCGTGGGGGACGGAACCTACGAGCAGTACTTC
cdr3_aa: CSVGDGTYEQYF

d_call: NA
clone_size: few
j_call: TRBJ1-6
v_call: TRBV19
cdr3_nt: TGTGCCAGTGGACTGAGCTCCTATAATTCACCCCTCCACTTT
cdr3_aa: CASGLSSYNSPLHF

d_call: NA
clone_size: few
j_call: TRBJ1-4
v_call: TRBV12-3/TRBV12-4
cdr3_nt: TGTGCCAGCAGTTTAAGGCAGTACAATGAAAAACTGTTTTTT
cdr3_aa: CASSLRQYNEKLFF

d_call: NA
clone_size: few
j_call: TRBJ1-5
v_call: TRBV4-2
cdr3_nt: TGTGCCAGCAGCCAAGGGCAGGTTCTTCAGCCCCAGCATTTT
cdr3_aa: CASSQGQVLQPQHF

d_call: TRBD2
clone_size: many
j_call: TRBJ2-4
v_call: TRBV3-1
cdr3_nt: TGTGCCAGCAGCCCTACTAGCGCCAGTTTAGCCAAAAACATTCAGTACTTC
cdr3_aa: CASSPTSASLAKNIQYF

d_call: TRBD2
clone_size: many
j_call: TRBJ2-7
v_call: TRBV25-1
cdr3_nt: TGTGCCAGCGAGGACAACATGGGACTAGGTCTCCACGAGCAGTACTTC
cdr3_aa: CASEDNMGLGLHEQYF

d_call: TRBD2
clone_size: few
j_call: TRBJ2-2
v_call: TRBV19
cdr3_nt: TGTGCCAGTAGTATGGCTAGCGGGAGGGCAAGGACCGGGGAGCTGTTTTTT
cdr3_aa: CASSMASGRARTGELFF

d_call: NA
clone_size: few
j_call: TRBJ2-3
v_call: TRBV11-2
cdr3_nt: TGTGCCAGCAGCCGGGTCACAGATACGCAGTATTTT
cdr3_aa: CASSRVTDTQYF

d_call: TRBD2
clone_size: NA
j_call: TRBJ2-5
v_call: TRBV7-9
cdr3_nt: TGTGCCAGCAGCCCGGGAATAGCGGGAGGGTCCCAAGAGACCCAGTACTTC
cdr3_aa: CASSPGIAGGSQETQYF

d_call: NA
clone_size: few
j_call: TRBJ1-5
v_call: TRBV27
cdr3_nt: TGTGCCAGCAGTTTATCCTACCCGGGCAGAAATAGCAATCAGCCCCAGCATTTT
cdr3_aa: CASSLSYPGRNSNQPQHF

d_call: TRBD1
clone_size: NA
j_call: TRBJ2-6
v_call: TRBV9
cdr3_nt: TGTGCCAGCAGCGTAGGAAGCGGGACAGGGAAAATCCTGACTTTC
cdr3_aa: CASSVGSGTGKILTF

d_call: NA
clone_size: NA
j_call: TRBJ1-6
v_call: TRBV9
cdr3_nt: TGTGCCAGCAGCGTAGTGGGGGCGGATTCACCCCTCCACTTT
cdr3_aa: CASSVVGADSPLHF

d_call: TRBD1
clone_size: NA
j_call: TRBJ2-7
v_call: TRBV5-5
cdr3_nt: TGTGCCAGCAGCTTAGGACAGGGAACCTCTCGCGAGCAGTACTTC
cdr3_aa: CASSLGQGTSREQYF

d_call: TRBD2
clone_size: few
j_call: TRBJ2-3
v_call: TRBV5-1
cdr3_nt: TGCGCCAGCAGCTTGGGGACTAGCTTTGCGACAGATACGCAGTATTTT
cdr3_aa: CASSLGTSFATDTQYF

d_call: NA
clone_size: few
j_call: TRBJ2-2
v_call: TRBV14
cdr3_nt: TGTGCCAGCAGCCAAGCGGGGTGGCAGGGCGCCGGGGAGCTGTTTTTT
cdr3_aa: CASSQAGWQGAGELFF

d_call: TRBD1
clone_size: once
j_call: TRBJ1-4
v_call: TRBV7-9
cdr3_nt: TGTGCCAGCAGCCGAAATTACAGGGGGGAAATACTGTTTTTT
cdr3_aa: CASSRNYRGEILFF

d_call: NA
clone_size: NA
j_call: TRBJ2-2
v_call: TRBV6-2/TRBV6-3
cdr3_nt: TGTGCCAGCAGTTCCAGCGTTACCGGGGAGCTGTTTTTT
cdr3_aa: CASSSSVTGELFF

d_call: TRBD1
clone_size: NA
j_call: TRBJ2-1
v_call: TRBV6-5
cdr3_nt: TGTGCCAGCAGTTCCCCAGGGGGCTTAGATGAGCAGTTCTTC
cdr3_aa: CASSSPGGLDEQFF

d_call: TRBD1
clone_size: NA
j_call: TRBJ1-2
v_call: TRBV29-1
cdr3_nt: TGCAGCGTCAATACAGGGGACGGGAGATACTATGGCTACACCTTC
cdr3_aa: CSVNTGDGRYYGYTF

d_call: NA
clone_size: NA
j_call: TRBJ2-1
v_call: TRBV5-1
cdr3_nt: TGCGCCAGCAGCACCAGACATCCGTACAATGAGCAGTTCTTC
cdr3_aa: CASSTRHPYNEQFF

d_call: NA
clone_size: NA
j_call: TRBJ2-1
v_call: TRBV7-2
cdr3_nt: TGTGCCAGCAGCTTAGACGGACGCCGGGACAATGAGCAGTTCTTC
cdr3_aa: CASSLDGRRDNEQFF

d_call: TRBD1
clone_size: many
j_call: TRBJ2-3
v_call: TRBV28
cdr3_nt: TGTGCCAGCAGTTCACTGGGGACAGGGCTTAGCACAGATACGCAGTATTTT
cdr3_aa: CASSSLGTGLSTDTQYF

d_call: NA
clone_size: few
j_call: TRBJ2-3
v_call: TRBV4-2
cdr3_nt: TGTGCCAGCAGCCAAGAAGAGTCTGGCACAGATACGCAGTATTTT
cdr3_aa: CASSQEESGTDTQYF

d_call: TRBD2
clone_size: many
j_call: TRBJ2-3
v_call: TRBV7-2
cdr3_nt: TGTGCCAGCAGCTTATCAGCGGGAGGTACAGATACGCAGTATTTT
cdr3_aa: CASSLSAGGTDTQYF

d_call: TRBD2
clone_size: few
j_call: TRBJ2-1
v_call: TRBV7-2
cdr3_nt: TGTGCCAGCTTTAGCGGGGCGGCCTCCTACAATGAGCAGTTCTTC
cdr3_aa: CASFSGAASYNEQFF

d_call: TRBD1
clone_size: NA
j_call: TRBJ2-2
v_call: TRBV9
cdr3_nt: TGTGCCAGCAGCCCAGGACAGGAGAACACCGGGGAGCTGTTTTTT
cdr3_aa: CASSPGQENTGELFF

d_call: TRBD2
clone_size: many
j_call: TRBJ2-5
v_call: TRBV18
cdr3_nt: TGTGCCAGCTCCCCCGGGTCGCGGGAGATGGAGGAGACCCAGTACTTC
cdr3_aa: CASSPGSREMEETQYF

d_call: TRBD1
clone_size: few
j_call: TRBJ1-2
v_call: TRBV10-3
cdr3_nt: TGTGCCACCCAAGGACAGGGGGCGGTTTCGGACTATGGCTACACCTTC
cdr3_aa: CATQGQGAVSDYGYTF

d_call: NA
clone_size: NA
j_call: TRBJ1-1
v_call: TRBV27
cdr3_nt: TGTGCCAGCAGTTTCAGGGTTGGGAACACTGAAGCTTTCTTT
cdr3_aa: CASSFRVGNTEAFF

d_call: NA
clone_size: NA
j_call: TRBJ1-2
v_call: TRBV7-2
cdr3_nt: TGTGCCAGCAGCACAAACTCCGGGTATGGCTACACCTTC
cdr3_aa: CASSTNSGYGYTF

d_call: NA
clone_size: few
j_call: TRBJ1-1
v_call: TRBV11-2
cdr3_nt: TGTGCCAGCAGCTTAGTACAGGGAATCAACACTGAAGCTTTCTTT
cdr3_aa: CASSLVQGINTEAFF

d_call: NA
clone_size: NA
j_call: TRBJ2-1
v_call: TRBV28
cdr3_nt: TGTGCCAGTATAGGCGGGACGAGGGTGAATGAGCAGTTCTTC
cdr3_aa: CASIGGTRVNEQFF